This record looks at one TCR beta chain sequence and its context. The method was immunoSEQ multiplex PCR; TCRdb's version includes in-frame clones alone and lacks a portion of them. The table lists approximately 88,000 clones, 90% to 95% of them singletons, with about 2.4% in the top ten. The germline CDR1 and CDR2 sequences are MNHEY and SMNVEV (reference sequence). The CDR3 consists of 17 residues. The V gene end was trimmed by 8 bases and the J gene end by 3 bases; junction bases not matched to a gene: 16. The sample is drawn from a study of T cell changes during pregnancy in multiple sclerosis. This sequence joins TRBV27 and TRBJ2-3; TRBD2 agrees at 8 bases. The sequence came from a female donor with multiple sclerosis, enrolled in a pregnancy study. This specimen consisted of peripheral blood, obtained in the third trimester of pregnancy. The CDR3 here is CASRAPAGDLGTDTQYF. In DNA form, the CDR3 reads TGTGCCAGCCGAGCGCCAGCGGGAGATTTGGGGACAGATACGCAGTATTTT.